This entry lists 26 T cell receptor beta chains sequenced from one sample in a study of vaccination effects on CD4 cells after COVID-19. Sequenced by immunoSEQ multiplex PCR; TCRdb stores in-frame clones only, minus some. The table shows approximately 23,000 clones, with around 62% occurring only once. ViraFEST assay sequencing came after antigen-specific CD4+ T cells were expanded with viral peptide pools. Subsequent to ten to eleven days of culture, CD4+ T cells were isolated. The healthy vaccine recipients, who had no prior SARS-CoV-2 infection, showed negative nucleocapsid antibodies. These receptors have no identified antigens. Sample: CD4+ T cells from PBMCs cultured with HCoV-NL63 spike peptides, taken before COVID-19 vaccination. The receptors were sampled from a human donor who received a COVID-19 vaccine.

This clone has just a few counts. This chain joins TRBV3-1 (or the pseudogene TRBV3-2) and TRBJ1-3; D not resolved. The germline gives CDR1 LGHDT, CDR2 YNNKEL (reference sequence). Trimming stripped 1 base from V and 0 bases from J, with 10 bases between. This CDR3 spans 16 amino acids. The CDR3 loop reads CASSQVNFYSGNTIYF. Written as DNA, the CDR3 is TGTGCCAGCAGCCAAGTTAACTTTTACTCTGGAAACACCATATATTTT.

The CDR3 protein is CASSLEGRVFDEQFF. CDR3 bases: TGTGCCAGCAGCCTCGAGGGTAGGGTGTTCGATGAGCAGTTCTTC. J is TRBJ2-1 and V is TRBV11-3, with D possibly TRBD2 on 5 matching bases. Germline loops: CDR1 SGHNT, CDR2 YENEEA. With 5 bases removed from V and 8 bases from J, the gap between germline ends came to 19 bases. The CDR3 length is 15 residues.

The chain combines TRBV5-6 with TRBJ1-2; a weak D match, TRBD1 (5 bases). Trimming removed 0 bases from V and 3 bases from J, with 12 bases in between. The CDR3 totals 15 residues. Germline V CDR1 and CDR2: SGHDT, YYEEEE. The CDR3 sequence: CASSLVGSTDYGYTF. In DNA, the CDR3 is TGTGCCAGCAGCTTGGTGGGGTCGACAGACTATGGCTACACCTTC.

CDR3 coding DNA: TGTGCCAGCAGCTCGACCGGGACAAACTACAATGAGCAGTTCTTC. As protein: CASSSTGTNYNEQFF. The genes are TRBV7-2 and TRBJ2-1, with a weak D call TRBD1 (6 bases). The CDR3 contains 15 residues. Trimming stripped 4 bases from V and 3 bases from J, with 13 bases between. The germline CDR1 and CDR2 sequences are SGHTA and FQGNSA.

This clone occurred a few times. The chain recombines TRBV10-1 with TRBJ2-1, with D unclear. The V and J ends lost 3 bases and 4 bases respectively, with 19 bases between them. The germline V gene has CDR1 WNHNN and CDR2 SYGVQD (reference sequence). This CDR3 comprises 17 residues. The DNA of the CDR3 is TGCGCCAGCAGTGAACCAATCCGAGACCAGATATACAATGAGCAGTTCTTC. Its translation is CASSEPIRDQIYNEQFF.

The chain recombines TRBV21-1 with TRBJ1-1. TRBV21-1 is listed as a pseudogene. The CDR3 totals 12 residues. CDR3 protein: CASSKGPPGTSF. CDR3 sequence (DNA): TGTGCCAGCAGCAAGGGGCCCCCGGGGACCTCTTTT.

In this sample, this clone turned up a few times. J is TRBJ2-7 and V is TRBV19, with D perhaps TRBD1 (6 bases). With 1 base removed from V and 8 bases from J, the gap between germline ends came to 9 bases. The CDR3 loop spans 12 amino acids. The germline V gene has CDR1 LNHDA and CDR2 SQIVND (reference sequence). The CDR3 is CASSIADSQQYF. CDR3 nucleotides: TGTGCCAGTAGTATAGCGGACAGCCAGCAGTACTTC.

The sample holds a few counts of this clone. This sequence joins TRBV25-1 and TRBJ2-3; D is uncertain. The CDR3 runs to 14 residues. Germline values: CDR1 MGHDK, CDR2 SYGVNS. V was trimmed by 5 bases and J by 2 bases, leaving 11 bases between them. This chain's CDR3 is CASSFGPHTDTQYF. CDR3 DNA sequence: TGTGCCAGCAGTTTCGGACCACACACAGATACGCAGTATTTT.

This clone was observed a few times. The rearrangement uses TRBV19 and TRBJ2-7; 10 positions agree with TRBD1. The germline V gene has CDR1 LNHDA and CDR2 SQIVND (reference sequence). V lost 7 bases to trimming and J lost 7 bases; unmatched junction nucleotides: 10. This CDR3 spans 14 amino acids. The CDR3 nucleotides are TGTGCCAGTACACCAGGGACAGGGGCGTCTGAGCAGTACTTC. It is translated as CASTPGTGASEQYF. Together with reference TRBV19 and TRBJ2-7, the CDR3 gives the full variable domain: DGGITQSPKYLFRKEGQNVTLSCEQNLNHDAMYWYRQDPGQGLRLIYYSQIVNDFQKGDIAEGYSVSREKKESFPLTVTSAQKNPTAFYLCASTPGTGASEQYFGPGTRLTVT.

The gene calls are TRBV3-1 (or the pseudogene TRBV3-2) and TRBJ2-5; 10 positions match TRBD2. Germline V gene lookup returns CDR1 LGHDT and CDR2 YNNKEL (reference sequence). V dropped 2 bases and J dropped 5; count of bases not matched to a gene: 2. This CDR3 spans 14 amino acids. This chain's CDR3 is CASSQPAGGETQYF. The CDR3 bases are TGTGCCAGCAGCCAACCAGCGGGAGGGGAGACCCAGTACTTC.

The chain carries TRBV19 and TRBJ1-5, with TRBD1 matching 8 bases. Germline V CDR1 and CDR2: LNHDA, SQIVND (reference sequence). The CDR3 runs to 17 residues. The V gene end was trimmed by 10 bases and the J gene end by 1 base; junction bases not matched to a gene: 15. The CDR3 reads CATRVLQGVGSNQPQHF. The DNA for the CDR3 is TGTGCCACTAGGGTATTACAGGGGGTGGGAAGCAATCAGCCCCAGCATTTT.

V and J are TRBV12-5 and TRBJ2-5, with 13 nucleotides matching TRBD2. V was pared by 7 bases and J by 4 bases, with 9 bases of the junction left unmatched. The CDR3 sequence is 16 residues long. The germline V gene encodes CDR1 LGHNT and CDR2 FRNRAP. The CDR3 DNA sequence: TGTGCTAGTGTACTAGGACTAGCGGGAGTGTCAGAGACCCAGTACTTC. The encoded protein is CASVLGLAGVSETQYF.

This clone counts as medium-sized. J is TRBJ2-7 and V is TRBV18, with 8 bases lining up with TRBD2. V lost 0 bases, J lost 2 bases, and 3 bases stayed unmatched. CDR3 length: 15 amino acids. Per germline, CDR1 KGHSH and CDR2 LQKENI. CDR3 in amino acids: CASSPPAAGAYEQYF. The CDR3 DNA reads TGTGCCAGCTCACCACCGGCAGCGGGAGCCTACGAGCAGTACTTC.

The gene calls are TRBV5-4 and TRBJ2-5; possibly TRBD1 for D (6 bases). CDR3 size: 14 residues. The V gene lost 1 base and the J gene lost 3 bases, with 10 bases spanning the gap. Per the germline V gene, CDR1 is SGHNT and CDR2 is YYREEE (reference sequence). In nucleotides, the CDR3 is TGTGCCAGCAGCTTGTACAGGGCCGAAGAGACCCAGTACTTC. Amino acid sequence: CASSLYRAEETQYF.

The chain uses TRBV10-2 and TRBJ2-5; D may be TRBD1 (6 bases). Trimming took 5 bases from V and 5 from J, leaving 9 bases between them. The CDR3 runs 12 residues. Germline CDR1 and CDR2: WSHSY and SAAADI. The CDR3 DNA reads TGCGCCAGCAGTCAACAGGGCGAGACCCAGTACTTC. Amino acid sequence: CASSQQGETQYF.

This chain joins TRBV10-3 and TRBJ2-1, with unresolved D. CDR3 length equals 19 residues. Germline V gene sequence: CDR1 ENHRY, CDR2 SYGVKD. V gave up 0 bases and J gave up 0 bases, with 18 bases separating them. The CDR3 loop reads CAISESGHRGESSYNEQFF. CDR3 sequence (DNA): TGTGCCATCAGTGAGTCGGGTCATCGTGGGGAAAGCTCCTACAATGAGCAGTTCTTC.

This clone has a handful of counts. CDR3 in DNA: TGTGCCAGCAGTTTCCTGACTAGCGGGACACCCTACGAGCAGTACTTC. It specifies CASSFLTSGTPYEQYF. This chain links TRBV6-5 with TRBJ2-7; TRBD2 matches 11 bases. The germline V gene encodes CDR1 MNHEY and CDR2 SVGAGI. After removal of 4 bases from V and 2 bases from J, the junction contained 7 bases not matched to a gene. The CDR3 is made up of 16 amino acids.

The chain uses TRBV23-1 and TRBJ1-5, with TRBD1 as a possible D gene (5 bases). TRBV23-1 is sorted into the ORF group, with uncertain function. The CDR3 has 17 amino acids. With 6 bases removed from V and 2 bases from J, the gap between germline ends came to 20 bases. The CDR3 sequence is CASSSIRRGMGNQPQHF. The CDR3 coding sequence is TGCGCCAGCAGCTCAATAAGAAGGGGTATGGGCAATCAGCCCCAGCATTTT.

This clone appeared once. This sequence joins TRBV11-3 and TRBJ1-2; D is perhaps TRBD1 (5 bases). Between the trimmed V and J ends, which lost 5 bases and 0 bases, there was a span of 19 bases. Per germline, CDR1 SGHNT and CDR2 YENEEA. This CDR3 comprises 17 residues. The DNA of the CDR3 is TGTGCCAGCAGCCCTCCGGGTGGAGGGGTACCTAACTATGGCTACACCTTC. Amino acid sequence: CASSPPGGGVPNYGYTF.

The chain is built from TRBV18 and TRBJ2-5; 9 bases map to TRBD1. This CDR3 region has 17 residues. The germline V gene encodes CDR1 KGHSH and CDR2 LQKENI. Trimming took 3 bases from V and 5 from J; bases not matched to a gene: 13. CDR3 in DNA: TGTGCCAGCTCACCCCGGCTCGTGACAGGGGGTACGGAGACCCAGTACTTC. Translating gives CASSPRLVTGGTETQYF.

This chain links TRBV5-1 with TRBJ1-1; perhaps TRBD1 as D (5 bases). The CDR3 loop spans 15 amino acids. V was trimmed by 3 bases and J by 4 bases, leaving 16 bases between them. Per germline, CDR1 SGHRS and CDR2 YFSETQ. As DNA, the CDR3 is TGCGCCAGCAGCTCGGACACGCTCGGTAGCACTGAAGCTTTCTTT. This sequence encodes CASSSDTLGSTEAFF.

The chain joins TRBV7-2 to TRBJ2-5; 12 bases line up with TRBD2. Germline loops: CDR1 SGHTA, CDR2 FQGNSA. The CDR3 spans 17 residues. J was trimmed by 3 bases and V by 5 bases; bases with no gene match: 10. The CDR3 DNA follows: TGTGCCAGCAGCACATCCCGGACTAGCGGGGTAAAAGAGACCCAGTACTTC. It is translated as CASSTSRTSGVKETQYF.

The chain is built from TRBV3-1 (or the pseudogene TRBV3-2) and TRBJ1-3; no clear D. Trimming stripped 6 bases from V and 2 bases from J, with 11 bases between. The CDR3 is 14 amino acids. CDR1 and CDR2 (germline): LGHDT, YNNKEL (reference sequence). The CDR3 sequence is CASSQRETGNTIYF. The CDR3 bases are TGTGCCAGCAGTCAAAGGGAAACTGGAAACACCATATATTTT.

The CDR3 DNA reads as TGTGCCAGTAGTAGGGGGGGACTTATCGAGAATGAGCAGTTCTTC. It encodes CASSRGGLIENEQFF. V gene TRBV19 combines with J gene TRBJ2-1; 7 bases match TRBD2. Germline loops: CDR1 LNHDA, CDR2 SQIVND (reference sequence). The CDR3 has 15 amino acids. The V segment lost 4 bases and the J segment 7 bases; nucleotides outside the gene matches: 10.

The V gene is TRBV6-5, the J gene TRBJ1-5; TRBD1 is a possible D gene (5 bases). This CDR3 contains 13 residues. Deletions cut 7 bases from V and 7 bases from J, with 14 bases between. From germline, CDR1 is MNHEY and CDR2 SVGAGI. The CDR3, as DNA: TGTGCCAGCATCGAAGGGGTGGGCCAGCCCCAGCATTTT. Protein product: CASIEGVGQPQHF.

V gene TRBV7-9 combines with J gene TRBJ1-6; 8 nucleotides agree with TRBD1. There are 16 residues in the CDR3. Germline CDR1 SEHNR, CDR2 FQNEAQ (reference sequence). V was clipped by 4 bases and J by 8 bases; unmatched bases: 10. The CDR3 sequence: CASSSRQGALDSPLHF. CDR3 coding DNA: TGTGCCAGCAGCTCCCGTCAGGGGGCGTTGGATTCACCCCTCCACTTT.